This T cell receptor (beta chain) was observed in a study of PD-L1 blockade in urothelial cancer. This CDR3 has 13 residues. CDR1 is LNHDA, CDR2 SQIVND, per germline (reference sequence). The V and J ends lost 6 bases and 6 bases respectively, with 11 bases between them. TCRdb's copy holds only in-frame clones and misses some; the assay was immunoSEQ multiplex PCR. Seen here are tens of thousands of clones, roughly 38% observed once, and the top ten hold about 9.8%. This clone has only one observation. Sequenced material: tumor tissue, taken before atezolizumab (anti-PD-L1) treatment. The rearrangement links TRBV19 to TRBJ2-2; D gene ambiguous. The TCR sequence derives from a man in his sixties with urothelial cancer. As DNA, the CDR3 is TGTGCCAGTAGGCTGGGTGGAGCCGGGGAGCTGTTTTTT. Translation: CASRLGGAGELFF.